This T cell receptor beta chain was obtained from a study of Ad26.COV2.S vaccination and SARS-CoV-2 variants. Stated treatment: 15 to 20 received Ad26.COV2.S at low or high dose, single or two shots; about 5 received placebo; per-sample allocation not given. Sampling occurred on day 63 after the first vaccine or placebo injection. Donor was an adult aged 18-55 years in Boston. Assay used: immunoSEQ multiplex PCR; TCRdb lists only in-frame clones, some missing. The sample shows about 440,000 clones, around 90% of them seen only once. Sequenced material: peripheral blood, taken in a trial of Ad26.COV2.S vaccine versus placebo. The TCR comes from a person between 18 and 60 years old who received the Ad26.COV2.S COVID-19 vaccine or a placebo.

CDR3 nucleotides: TGTGCCAGCACCCGACAGGGCTCTGGGGCCAACGTCCTGACTTTC. Translation gives CASTRQGSGANVLTF. The chain links TRBV7-2 to TRBJ2-6; 7 nucleotides line up with TRBD1. Germline loops: CDR1 SGHTA, CDR2 FQGNSA. J gave up 0 bases and V 7 bases, and 3 bases lay outside the gene matches. There are 15 residues in the CDR3.